One sample yielded the 24 T cell receptor beta chains listed below, sequenced in a study of cytomegalovirus exposure and HLA in healthy donors (dated by TCRdb to the late 2010s). Libraries were constructed by the immunoSEQ multiplex PCR assay. A mixture of 60 forward primers for TCR Vbeta segments and 13 reverse primers for TCR Jbeta segments was used in the multiplex PCR. The table comes from immuneACCESS by way of TCRdb, which keeps in-frame sequences with V and J called. Part of the clones is missing from these tables; in studies checked, under half for an unresolved V gene and the rest for unknown reasons. The table for this sample lists under 130,000 clones; 60% to 80% of them were counted only once. The ten largest clonotypes hold roughly 2.6% of the sample. The sample consisted of PBMCs. The receptors stem from a man aged 50-59 years in good health and CMV-seropositive.

The rearrangement uses TRBV11-2 and TRBJ1-2, with 8 bases fitting TRBD1. The length of the CDR3 is 14 residues. Per germline, CDR1 SGHAT and CDR2 FQNNGV. Unmatched junction bases numbered 3, after V lost 0 bases and J lost 6 bases. Written as DNA, the CDR3 is TGTGCCAGCAGCTTAGATACAGGGGGAGATGGCTACACCTTC. It codes for CASSLDTGGDGYTF.

The CDR3 loop is CASSTDRGRGLIRAFF. CDR3 DNA sequence: TGTGCCAGCAGTACGGACAGGGGGCGAGGTTTAATTAGGGCTTTCTTT. The J gene is TRBJ1-1, the V gene TRBV28, with 11 bases lining up with TRBD1. Germline CDR1 MDHEN, CDR2 SYDVKM. The trim removed 5 bases at V and 11 bases at J, leaving 16 bases unmatched. This CDR3 has 16 amino acids.

The chain employs TRBV2 and TRBJ1-5; D not resolved. Trimming pared 6 bases from V and 8 bases from J, leaving 20 bases between. The CDR3 has 15 amino acids. Germline V lookup: CDR1 SNHLY, CDR2 FYNNEI. The CDR3 sequence is CASRPGFYVIEPQHF. CDR3 bases: TGTGCCAGCAGGCCGGGGTTTTATGTAATCGAGCCCCAGCATTTT.

The genes are TRBV11-2 and TRBJ2-4; 9 positions match TRBD1. Germline lookup yields CDR1 SGHAT and CDR2 FQNNGV. The trim removed 2 bases at V and 9 bases at J, leaving 14 bases unmatched. The CDR3 sequence is 17 residues long. DNA of the CDR3: TGTGCCAGCAGCTTACCGAACCGGGACAGGGCTTTGGGCATTCAGTACTTC. Residues: CASSLPNRDRALGIQYF.

This CDR3 is CASSFILDAETQYF. The CDR3 region has the DNA TGTGCCAGTAGTTTCATACTAGACGCGGAGACCCAGTACTTC. This chain links TRBV19 with TRBJ2-5; TRBD2 might be the D (5 bases). Trimming shortened V by 5 bases and J by 5 bases, and 15 bases separated the two germline ends. The CDR3 has 14 residues. Germline CDR1 and CDR2: LNHDA and SQIVND (reference sequence). Using reference TRBV19 and TRBJ2-5 for the parts outside the CDR3, the full variable domain is DGGITQSPKYLFRKEGQNVTLSCEQNLNHDAMYWYRQDPGQGLRLIYYSQIVNDFQKGDIAEGYSVSREKKESFPLTVTSAQKNPTAFYLCASSFILDAETQYFGPGTRLLVL.

The gene calls are TRBV2 and TRBJ2-3, with D tentatively TRBD2 (5 bases). The CDR3 contains 14 residues. The germline V and J ends were trimmed by 3 bases and 7 bases, with 14 bases remaining between them. Looked up from germline, CDR1 is SNHLY and CDR2 is FYNNEI. The chain's CDR3 is CASSDGLLGYTQYF. CDR3 bases: TGTGCCAGCAGTGATGGACTGCTTGGGTATACGCAGTATTTT.

Of note for this clone: This sample also contains other DNA sequences that code for the same CDR3. The V and J genes are TRBV5-1 and TRBJ2-1, with D perhaps matching TRBD1 (5 bases). CDR1 SGHRS and CDR2 YFSETQ come from the germline V gene. V gave up 0 bases and J gave up 1 base, with 8 bases separating them. The CDR3 runs 15 residues. CDR3 in amino acids: CASSLEPGSYNEQFF. The DNA of the CDR3 is TGCGCCAGCAGCTTGGAGCCAGGGTCCTACAATGAGCAGTTCTTC.

This chain joins TRBV5-1 and TRBJ2-1, with D possibly being TRBD2 (5 bases). Trimming took off 2 bases at V and 2 bases at J, with 11 bases between the two ends. CDR1 is SGHRS, CDR2 YFSETQ, per germline. This CDR3 is 15 amino acids long. The CDR3 sequence is CASSFGLLPYNEQFF. The CDR3 coding sequence is TGCGCCAGCAGCTTCGGACTGCTACCCTACAATGAGCAGTTCTTC.

This chain links TRBV9 with TRBJ1-1; TRBD1 aligns across 9 bases. This CDR3 spans 16 amino acids. Trimming cost V 0 bases and J 2 bases; bases outside gene matches: 5. CDR1 is SGDLS, CDR2 YYNGEE, per germline. This CDR3 is CASSVVPGQGNTEAFF. CDR3 sequence (DNA): TGTGCCAGCAGCGTAGTTCCGGGACAGGGTAACACTGAAGCTTTCTTT.

This chain uses TRBV7-9 with TRBJ1-6; unclear D gene. The CDR3 covers 18 residues. V gave up 2 bases and J gave up 0 bases, with 14 bases separating them. Germline loops: CDR1 SEHNR, CDR2 FQNEAQ (reference sequence). The CDR3 DNA sequence: TGTGCCAGCAGCTTAAGTATGAATCTTAGCTCCTATAATTCACCCCTCCACTTT. The encoded protein is CASSLSMNLSSYNSPLHF.

For this clone: Other DNA sequences within the sample encode an identical CDR3. This chain uses TRBV18 with TRBJ2-3; 8 bases line up with TRBD1. V dropped 2 bases and J dropped 3; count of bases not matched to a gene: 1. Per germline, CDR1 KGHSH and CDR2 LQKENI. The CDR3 consists of 14 residues. The CDR3 sequence is CASSPDRGTDTQYF. DNA of the CDR3: TGTGCCAGCTCACCAGACAGGGGAACAGATACGCAGTATTTT.

This clone has only a few counts. For the CDR3, the DNA is TGTGCCAGCAGCTTGGCTTGGGGCAGGGCTGAGAATGGCTACACCTTC. Translation gives CASSLAWGRAENGYTF. The chain combines TRBV5-6 with TRBJ1-2, with D possibly TRBD1 on 5 matching bases. This CDR3 is built from 16 residues. The V and J ends lost 0 bases and 6 bases respectively, with 18 bases between them. CDR1 and CDR2 from the germline V gene are SGHDT and YYEEEE. The complete variable domain, with remaining parts taken from reference TRBV5-6 and TRBJ1-2, reads DAGVTQSPTHLIKTRGQQVTLRCSPKSGHDTVSWYQQALGQGPQFIFQYYEEEERQRGNFPDRFSGHQFPNYSSELNVNALLLGDSALYLCASSLAWGRAENGYTFGSGTRLTVV.

The rearrangement joins TRBV7-8 to TRBJ2-5; 9 nucleotides align to TRBD2. This CDR3 is built from 18 residues. J lost 5 bases, V lost 1 base, and 14 bases had no gene match. The germline gives CDR1 SGHVS, CDR2 FQNEAQ. The CDR3, as DNA: TGTGCCAGCAGCTTAGGGCCGAGGGGAGCGGGGGGCGGGGAGACCCAGTACTTC. It codes for CASSLGPRGAGGGETQYF.

This chain joins TRBV5-1 and TRBJ2-5; 10 bases align to TRBD1. Germline CDR1 reads SGHRS; CDR2 reads YFSETQ. The CDR3 consists of 16 residues. V lost 0 bases to trimming and J lost 5 bases; unmatched junction nucleotides: 7. For the CDR3, the DNA is TGCGCCAGCAGCTTGGAGGGGACAGGGGACTTCGAGACCCAGTACTTC. Protein product: CASSLEGTGDFETQYF.

V gene TRBV6-1 combines with J gene TRBJ2-7; TRBD2 aligns across 14 bases. Looked up from germline, CDR1 is MNHNS and CDR2 is SASEGT. The CDR3 totals 17 residues. V gave up 2 bases and J gave up 7 bases; unmatched junction bases: 10. CDR3 protein: CASSERTSGGLKWEQYF. The CDR3 coding sequence is TGTGCCAGCAGTGAAAGGACTAGCGGGGGGCTAAAATGGGAGCAGTACTTC.

This clone was seen repeatedly, ten times or more. V usage is TRBV19 and J usage is TRBJ2-7, with D maybe TRBD2 (5 bases). From germline, CDR1 is LNHDA and CDR2 SQIVND (reference sequence). The CDR3 contains 15 residues. V shed 0 bases and J shed 9 bases, with 18 bases lying between them. CDR3 DNA: TGTGCCAGTAGTATAGATTTTGGAGCAGCGGAGGCGCAGTACTTC. Protein product: CASSIDFGAAEAQYF.

This clone was recorded once. The V gene is TRBV7-9, the J gene TRBJ2-7, with TRBD2 matching 7 bases. The length of the CDR3 is 18 residues. V lost 5 bases, J lost 0 bases, and 16 bases stayed unmatched. The germline CDR1 and CDR2 sequences are SEHNR and FQNEAQ (reference sequence). The CDR3 loop reads CASSINPSSGTTSYEQYF. Written as DNA, the CDR3 is TGTGCCAGCAGCATCAACCCCTCTAGCGGTACGACCTCCTACGAGCAGTACTTC. Full variable domain (rest looked up from reference TRBV7-9 and TRBJ2-7): DTGVSQNPRHKITKRGQNVTFRCDPISEHNRLYWYRQTLGQGPEFLTYFQNEAQLEKSRLLSDRFSAERPKGSFSTLEIQRTEQGDSAMYLCASSINPSSGTTSYEQYFGPGTRLTVT.

The V gene is TRBV5-1, the J gene TRBJ1-6; D gene ambiguous. Between the trimmed V and J ends, which lost 0 bases and 8 bases, there was a span of 12 bases. From germline, CDR1 is SGHRS and CDR2 YFSETQ. CDR3 length: 15 residues. The CDR3 DNA sequence: TGCGCCAGCAGCTTGGTGGGCAGTTCAGATTCACCCCTCCACTTT. Protein: CASSLVGSSDSPLHF.

The rearrangement joins TRBV5-1 to TRBJ1-4; TRBD1 matches 7 bases. This CDR3 region has 14 residues. Trimming at V came to 4 bases and at J to 5 bases, leaving 5 bases not matched to a gene. Germline V gene data show CDR1 as SGHRS and CDR2 as YFSETQ. The CDR3 DNA sequence: TGCGCCAGCAGCCTTGGGACAGCAAATGAAAAACTGTTTTTT. Its protein is CASSLGTANEKLFF.

The chain uses TRBV7-9 and TRBJ2-3; perhaps TRBD2 as D (6 bases). CDR1 and CDR2 from the germline V gene are SEHNR and FQNEAQ (reference sequence). The V gene lost 0 bases and the J gene lost 5 bases, with 6 bases spanning the gap. This CDR3 contains 13 residues. The CDR3 spells CASSLAGGDTQYF. CDR3 coding DNA: TGTGCCAGCAGCTTAGCGGGAGGAGATACGCAGTATTTT.

The V and J genes are TRBV5-1 and TRBJ1-1, with a weak D call TRBD1 (5 bases). Per the germline V gene, CDR1 is SGHRS and CDR2 is YFSETQ. The V end lost 4 bases, the J end lost 7 bases, and 11 bases lay between the germline ends. The CDR3 runs 12 residues. The CDR3 reads CASSRTGGEAFF. For the CDR3, the DNA is TGCGCCAGCAGCCGAACGGGGGGTGAAGCTTTCTTT.

This clone was seen a single time. The gene calls are TRBV19 and TRBJ1-2, with a possible D match to TRBD1 (5 bases). The V gene lost 5 bases and the J gene lost 3 bases, with 10 bases spanning the gap. The germline CDR1 and CDR2 sequences are LNHDA and SQIVND (reference sequence). The CDR3 extends over 13 amino acids. For the CDR3, the DNA is TGTGCCAGTAGTCAGACGGGGGACTATGGCTACACCTTC. Amino acid sequence: CASSQTGDYGYTF.

The chain couples TRBV19 to TRBJ2-3, with D possibly being TRBD2 (6 bases). CDR3 length: 15 residues. V gave up 1 base and J gave up 2 bases, with 10 bases separating them. The germline V gene has CDR1 LNHDA and CDR2 SQIVND (reference sequence). This CDR3 is CASSIARGLTDTQYF. DNA for the CDR3: TGTGCCAGTAGTATAGCGCGGGGACTCACAGATACGCAGTATTTT.

CDR3 DNA: TGTGCCAGCAGCTTAGCCGGGAGAGCCCTCGGGGATACGCAGTATTTT. It translates to CASSLAGRALGDTQYF. The chain recombines TRBV7-2 with TRBJ2-3; D might be TRBD2 (6 bases). The CDR3 is 16 amino acids. The germline V gene has CDR1 SGHTA and CDR2 FQGNSA. V was cut by 0 bases and J by 6 bases, with 16 bases left in between.